This T cell receptor beta chain appears in the sequencing data of a study of T cells expressing NK-cell markers. At the level of the study: TCR beta repertoires came from sorted CD3+CD56+NKG2C+, CD3+CD56+NKG2C- and CD3+CD56-NKG2C+ T cells. Among the eight sequenced donors, seven tested HCMV-seropositive and one tested seronegative. Findings and limits, study-wide: Clarity on HCMV specificity was lacking for the expanded NKG2C+ T cell clones.

Concerning this clonotype itself: The antigen is not known.

TCRdb derives one entry per CDR3 protein from the 5' RACE reads, leaving out DNA. The sample includes 150,000 or so distinct CDR3 sequences. This CDR3 contains 14 residues. Germline CDR1 and CDR2: WNHNN and SYGVQD (reference sequence). This sequence joins TRBV10-1 and TRBJ2-2; TCRdb outputs TRBD2, but without DNA this stays unchecked. The TCR originated in a woman aged 45-65 years in good health. The sample taken for sequencing was blood T cells: a sorted CD56 or NKG2C T cell subset, CD4+ or CD8+ T cells, or bulk PBMC T cells (not recorded which). The CDR3 sequence: CASSATRGTGELFF.